These 3 T cell receptor beta chains originate from one sample sequenced in a study of tumor-infiltrating lymphocytes in primary liver carcinoma. Production of TCR beta cDNA used around 460 ng total RNA together with a constant-region primer. What produced the TCR beta libraries was three nested multiplex PCR rounds using slightly modified ARM-PCR. Investigators reported that the first two PCR rounds, at roughly 10 cycles each, used TRBV1-TRBV30 forward primers with a C-beta reverse primer. TCRdb independently ran MiXCR on the multiplex PCR reads; one entry per CDR3 protein. The sample records about 78,000 distinct CDR3 sequences, around 75% being singletons. Total RNA and DNA came together from 20-30 mg of bulk tissue without cell sorting. The material sequenced was liver tumor tissue from sampling region 4. Sample subset: tumor region T4, right-lateral pole. The receptor source for this set is a woman aged 60-75 years with primary liver carcinoma and hepatitis B virus infection.

This clonotype was observed many times. The V gene is TRBV2, the J gene TRBJ2-1; 13 nucleotides agree with TRBD2. Germline CDR1 is SNHLY and CDR2 is FYNNEI. The CDR3 runs to 15 residues. The trim removed 5 bases at V and 4 bases at J, leaving 2 bases unmatched. Here the CDR3 DNA reads TGTGCCAGCAGTCCACTAGCGGGAGGGTACAATGAGCAGTTCTTC. It translates to CASSPLAGGYNEQFF.

Concerning this clonotype itself: This clone may be a read error of a much larger clone one base away. The V gene is TRBV6-1, the J gene TRBJ2-7, with a possible D match to TRBD2 (5 bases). Germline CDR1 reads MNHNS; CDR2 reads SASEGT. This CDR3 contains 14 residues. The CDR3 sequence is CTSSEAFASSEQYF. DNA of the CDR3: TGTACCAGCAGTGAAGCCTTTGCTAGCAGCGAGCAGTACTTC.

This clonotype has only a few counts. J is TRBJ2-1 and V is TRBV7-2; D perhaps matches TRBD2 (6 bases). CDR3 length equals 16 residues. CDR1 is SGHTA, CDR2 FQGNSA, per germline. V was shortened by 1 base and J by 2 bases, with 12 bases between the two germline ends. DNA of the CDR3: TGTGCCAGCAGCTTAGAAGTCGGACTAACCTACAATGAGCAGTTCTTC. This translates into CASSLEVGLTYNEQFF.